One sample yielded the 16 T cell receptor beta chains listed below, sequenced in a study of blood T cell repertoires in COVID-19. Clones were sequenced by immunoSEQ multiplex PCR, and TCRdb holds only the in-frame ones, with some missing. The sample lists fewer than 200,000 clones; approximately 79% were seen once. The sample consisted of peripheral blood. The receptors shown here come from a woman in her sixties or seventies with acute or convalescent COVID-19.

The table lists this clone with a few counts. The chain recombines TRBV9 with TRBJ2-5; tentatively, D is TRBD2 (5 bases). Germline assignment: CDR1 SGDLS and CDR2 YYNGEE. Trimming took off 0 bases at V and 5 bases at J, with 11 bases between the two ends. This CDR3 region has 14 residues. The CDR3 coding sequence is TGTGCCAGCAGCGTAGGGACTTTAGCGGAGACCCAGTACTTC. This encodes CASSVGTLAETQYF.

The chain joins TRBV19 to TRBJ2-4, with unresolved D. Per germline, CDR1 LNHDA and CDR2 SQIVND (reference sequence). Trimming cost V 6 bases and J 2 bases, with 14 bases left between them. The CDR3 totals 15 residues. The CDR3 loop is CASSALESSKNIQYF. In DNA form, the CDR3 reads TGTGCCAGTAGCGCCCTCGAGAGTTCCAAAAACATTCAGTACTTC.

J is TRBJ1-5 and V is TRBV6-5, with unresolved D. Germline V gives CDR1 MNHEY, CDR2 SVGAGI. The CDR3 consists of 12 residues. The germline V and J ends were trimmed by 5 bases and 5 bases, with 7 bases remaining between them. The CDR3 is CASSISYQPQHF. In DNA, the CDR3 is TGTGCCAGCAGTATATCCTATCAGCCCCAGCATTTT.

The genes are TRBV7-2 and TRBJ1-3, with D possibly being TRBD1 (5 bases). CDR1 and CDR2 from the germline V gene are SGHTA and FQGNSA. V lost 1 base and J 2 bases, leaving 12 bases between the germline ends. The CDR3 is 16 residues long. The CDR3 protein is CASSLGPSRAGNTIYF. CDR3 nucleotides: TGTGCCAGCAGCTTAGGGCCCTCCAGGGCTGGAAACACCATATATTTT.

The genes are TRBV30 and TRBJ2-2; 7 nucleotides line up with TRBD1. Germline V CDR1 and CDR2: GTSNPN, SVGIG (reference sequence). CDR3 size: 15 residues. The junction had 5 bases not matched to a gene; V was cut back by 3 bases and J by 1 base. CDR3 sequence: CAWRTGLENTGELFF. The CDR3 DNA reads TGTGCCTGGAGGACAGGGCTAGAGAACACCGGGGAGCTGTTTTTT.

This sequence joins TRBV7-2 and TRBJ1-4, with TRBD1 matching 9 bases. Germline V CDR1 and CDR2: SGHTA, FQGNSA. V was pared by 7 bases and J by 4 bases, with 10 bases of the junction left unmatched. There are 16 residues in the CDR3. This CDR3 is CASTSSGTGINEKLFF. The CDR3 nucleotides are TGTGCCAGCACCTCCTCAGGGACAGGGATTAATGAAAAACTGTTTTTT.

V is TRBV30 and J is TRBJ1-4, with 8 nucleotides matching TRBD1. Germline loops: CDR1 GTSNPN, CDR2 SVGIG (reference sequence). This CDR3 is built from 12 residues. Germline trimming cut 3 bases from V and 8 bases from J; bases unmatched to any gene: 2. CDR3 sequence (DNA): TGTGCCTGGAGCGGACAGGGCGAAAAACTGTTTTTT. Translated: CAWSGQGEKLFF. Supplemented by reference TRBV30 and TRBJ1-4, the full variable domain reads SQTIHQWPATLVQPVGSPLSLECTVEGTSNPNLYWYRQAAGRGLQLLFYSVGIGQISSEVPQNLSASRPQDRQFILSSKKLLLSDSGFYLCAWSGQGEKLFFGSGTQLSVL.

The rearrangement joins TRBV5-1 to TRBJ1-1; 7 positions agree with TRBD1. This CDR3 is built from 17 residues. Germline-derived CDR1 and CDR2 are SGHRS and YFSETQ. With 0 bases clipped from V and 4 bases from J, the junction kept 12 bases outside the gene matches. CDR3 DNA sequence: TGCGCCAGCAGCTTGGCCAGGGACAGCGAATTAGGCACTGAAGCTTTCTTT. It translates to CASSLARDSELGTEAFF.

The chain is built from TRBV9 and TRBJ2-7; D is ambiguous. This CDR3 comprises 13 residues. Germline CDR1 and CDR2: SGDLS and YYNGEE. Trimming pared 0 bases from V and 1 base from J, leaving 5 bases between. CDR3 protein: CASSVGQSYEQYF. CDR3 DNA: TGTGCCAGCAGCGTAGGGCAGTCCTACGAGCAGTACTTC.

V gene TRBV3-1 (or the pseudogene TRBV3-2) combines with J gene TRBJ2-2, with D possibly TRBD1 on 5 matching bases. The CDR3 is 16 residues long. V lost 5 bases and J lost 6, with 19 bases in between. CDR1 LGHDT and CDR2 YNNKEL come from the germline V gene (reference sequence). CDR3 region: CASSWRQGIIPGELFF. CDR3 DNA sequence: TGTGCCAGCAGCTGGCGCCAGGGTATTATTCCCGGGGAGCTGTTTTTT.

This chain joins TRBV4-1 and TRBJ2-1; D is possibly TRBD2 (6 bases). The CDR3 is 15 amino acids. Germline V gene sequence: CDR1 MGHRA, CDR2 YSYEKL. Trimming stripped 2 bases from V and 9 bases from J, with 17 bases between. The CDR3 DNA follows: TGCGCCAGCAGCCAACCCTCGGGACTTTCTGGTGAGCAGTTCTTC. Amino acid sequence: CASSQPSGLSGEQFF.

J is TRBJ1-1 and V is TRBV6-6; D perhaps matches TRBD1 (6 bases). Germline CDR1 is MNHNY and CDR2 is SVGAGI (reference sequence). CDR3 size: 16 residues. Trimming took 5 bases from V and 0 from J, leaving 16 bases between them. The CDR3: CASSATRTDLNTEAFF. The DNA of the CDR3 is TGTGCCAGCAGTGCTACTAGGACAGATTTGAACACTGAAGCTTTCTTT.

This chain connects TRBV2 to TRBJ2-5; D may be TRBD1 (6 bases). V was shortened by 9 bases and J by 5 bases, with 16 bases between the two germline ends. This CDR3 spans 13 amino acids. From germline, CDR1 is SNHLY and CDR2 FYNNEI. In DNA, the CDR3 is TGTGCCAGTCTGGAAACAGGGCAGGAGACCCAGTACTTC. Protein: CASLETGQETQYF.

The chain carries TRBV30 and TRBJ1-1; possibly TRBD1 for D (5 bases). There are 12 residues in the CDR3. CDR1 and CDR2 (germline): GTSNPN, SVGIG (reference sequence). V lost 4 bases and J lost 3, with 9 bases in between. The CDR3: CAWNPGDTEAFF. The CDR3 DNA sequence: TGTGCCTGGAATCCGGGGGACACTGAAGCTTTCTTT.

The chain joins TRBV29-1 to TRBJ1-4; TRBD1 agrees at 12 bases. This CDR3 contains 14 residues. With V trimmed by 5 bases and J by 8 bases, 6 bases remained unmatched. The germline V gene has CDR1 SQVTM and CDR2 ANQGSEA. CDR3: CSVIPGQGAEKLFF. The CDR3 DNA reads as TGCAGCGTTATTCCGGGACAGGGGGCGGAAAAACTGTTTTTT.

This chain links TRBV5-1 with TRBJ2-1, with TRBD1 identical over 7 bases. The CDR3 extends over 15 amino acids. V was pared by 4 bases and J by 4 bases, with 8 bases of the junction left unmatched. Per the germline V gene, CDR1 is SGHRS and CDR2 is YFSETQ. The chain's CDR3 is CASSRRTGEYNEQFF. CDR3 DNA sequence: TGCGCCAGCAGCCGACGGACAGGAGAGTACAATGAGCAGTTCTTC.